This is a list of T cell receptor beta chains from one sample in a study of Tregs in tolerant kidney transplant recipients. The table came from immunoSEQ multiplex PCR; TCRdb's copy has only in-frame clones and leaves some out. The sample records under 95,000 clones, less than 95% being singletons. This specimen was Tregs from blood, taken before the transplant. These receptors were obtained from a human donor who received a combined kidney and bone marrow transplant. Each CDR3 is given with its conserved first and last residue. Fields, in order: clone size, V gene, J gene, D gene, CDR3 DNA, CDR3 protein. The D gene is left open where the match is weak. The size of a clone is reported for some rows only, either as once, few or many, or as a class for expanded clones.

NA	TRBV27	TRBJ2-2	TRBD1	TGTGCCAGCAGCCATGTAGGTATTTCCGGGACAGGGACCACCGGGGAGCTGTTTTTT	CASSHVGISGTGTTGELFF
few	TRBV6-6	TRBJ2-7	NA	TGTGCCAGCAGTTACCCGACAGACTACGAGCAGTACTTC	CASSYPTDYEQYF
NA	TRBV5-4	TRBJ2-6	NA	TGTGCCAGCAGCTTTCAGTTACTCTCTGGGGCCAACGTCCTGACTTTC	CASSFQLLSGANVLTF
NA	TRBV18	TRBJ2-7	TRBD1	TGTGCCAGCTCACCCGACAGGGACCGCTACGAGCAGTACTTC	CASSPDRDRYEQYF
NA	TRBV19	TRBJ2-3	NA	TGTGCCAGTAGTCTCGACACAGATACGCAGTATTTT	CASSLDTDTQYF
NA	TRBV4-3	TRBJ2-6	TRBD1	TGCGCCAGCAGCTTTTACAGGGGGTTCTCGGGGGCCAACGTCCTGACTTTC	CASSFYRGFSGANVLTF
NA	TRBV18	TRBJ1-1	NA	TGTGCCAGCTGGGGGACAATGAACACTGAAGCTTTCTTT	CASWGTMNTEAFF
NA	TRBV6-6	TRBJ2-1	TRBD2	TGTGCCAGCAGGAGAGCGGGAGGGGACTACAATGAGCAGTTCTTC	CASRRAGGDYNEQFF
once	TRBV5-4	TRBJ2-7	TRBD2	TGTGCCAGCAGCGCCAGGACTAGCGGGAATGTATACGAGCAGTACTTC	CASSARTSGNVYEQYF
NA	TRBV21-1	TRBJ1-1	NA	TGTGCCAGCAGCAAAGGGGGGACAGCCTTT	CASSKGGTAF
NA	TRBV25-1	TRBJ1-4	NA	TGTGCCAGCAGTGAATTTGCCCCAGGACGGGAAAAACTGTTTTTT	CASSEFAPGREKLFF
NA	TRBV28	TRBJ2-7	NA	TGTGCCAGCAGTTTCTCCGTGGTCGAGCAGTACTTC	CASSFSVVEQYF
NA	TRBV5-6	TRBJ2-3	NA	TGTGCCAGCAGCTTGCTCACAGGGCCCTCTAGCACAGATACGCAGTATTTT	CASSLLTGPSSTDTQYF
NA	TRBV18	TRBJ2-1	NA	TGTGCCAGCTCACCACTTGAGGGACCCCACAATGAGCAGTTCTTC	CASSPLEGPHNEQFF
NA	TRBV7-9	TRBJ1-2	TRBD1	TGTGCCAGCAGGGAGGGACAGGGAGACTATGGCTACACCTTC	CASREGQGDYGYTF
NA	TRBV6-6	TRBJ1-2	NA	TGTGCCAGCAGCCCTCTTGGGGGCTACACCTTC	CASSPLGGYTF
NA	TRBV5-4	TRBJ2-3	NA	TGTGCCAGCAGCCCACAGACCGGGACCAACAGAGATACGCAGTATTTT	CASSPQTGTNRDTQYF
NA	TRBV6-1	TRBJ2-3	NA	TGTGCCAGCAGTGTCCTGCGAGTTCTGTATTTT	CASSVLRVLYF
few	TRBV2	TRBJ2-2	TRBD1	TGTGCCAGCAGACAGGGGCGGCGGGACACCGGGGAGCTGTTTTTT	CASRQGRRDTGELFF
NA	TRBV28	TRBJ1-4	NA	TGTGCCAGCAGCTGGCCAGTTGGGAAGACTAATGAAAAACTGTTTTTT	CASSWPVGKTNEKLFF
NA	TRBV4-1	TRBJ1-3	TRBD1	TGCGCCAGCAGCCAAGATCCCCAGGGGGCGGCTGGAAACACCATATATTTT	CASSQDPQGAAGNTIYF
once	TRBV7-9	TRBJ2-1	TRBD1	TGTGCCAGCAGCCCCGGGACAGGGGTAGGCAATGAGCAGTTCTTC	CASSPGTGVGNEQFF
NA	TRBV7-8	TRBJ1-1	NA	TGTGCCAGCTCCCCCGGATGGGAGAACACTGAAGCTTTCTTT	CASSPGWENTEAFF
NA	TRBV7-2	TRBJ2-3	TRBD2	TGTGCCAGCAGCTTAAGGACTAGCGGGAGCACAGATACGCAGTATTTT	CASSLRTSGSTDTQYF
NA	TRBV5-1	TRBJ1-5	NA	TGCGCCAGCAGCTTAGGTCAGAATCAGCCCCAGCATTTT	CASSLGQNQPQHF
NA	TRBV25-1	TRBJ1-2	NA	TGTGCCAGCAGCCTTGACAGTCTCGGTAATGGCTACACCTTC	CASSLDSLGNGYTF
NA	TRBV6-1	TRBJ1-1	NA	TGTGCCAGCAGTGAAAGAGGGGCACGAGGTGAAGCTTTCTTT	CASSERGARGEAFF
NA	TRBV27	TRBJ2-7	NA	TGTGCCAGCAGCCGTGGGGGCGGTAAGGTCTACGAGCAGTACTTC	CASSRGGGKVYEQYF
NA	TRBV27	TRBJ2-2	NA	TGTGCCAGCAGTTTTTCTCGGGGGACCGGGGAGCTGTTTTTT	CASSFSRGTGELFF
NA	TRBV7-6	TRBJ2-1	NA	TGTGCCAGCAGCAGAAGCCCCTACAATGAGCAGTTCTTC	CASSRSPYNEQFF
NA	TRBV1	TRBJ1-3	NA	TGCACCAGCAGCCATCGTACTGGAAACACCATATATTTT	CTSSHRTGNTIYF
NA	TRBV6-6	TRBJ2-7	NA	TGTGCCAGCAGGAACCGGGACACAACCTACGAGCAGTACTTC	CASRNRDTTYEQYF
NA	TRBV9	TRBJ2-7	TRBD2	TGTGCCAGCAGCGCGACCGGGACTAGCGCTTCCTACGAGCAGTACTTC	CASSATGTSASYEQYF
NA	TRBV28	TRBJ2-7	NA	TGTGCCAGCACGCCCGGGGCCTTCGCCACCCACGAGCAGTACTTC	CASTPGAFATHEQYF
NA	TRBV5-1	TRBJ1-4	TRBD1	TGCGCCAGCAGCTTTGGAGCGGGACAGGGGAATGAAAAACTGTTTTTT	CASSFGAGQGNEKLFF
few	TRBV27	TRBJ1-2	TRBD1	TGTGCCAGCAGTGGAGGGGGCCTCGGGGGTGGCTACACCTTC	CASSGGGLGGGYTF
NA	TRBV11-3	TRBJ2-1	NA	TGTGCCAGCAGCTTGCGGCTCGCCTACAATGAGCAGTTCTTC	CASSLRLAYNEQFF
NA	TRBV6-6	TRBJ1-3	TRBD1	TGTGCCAGCAGCCAGACAGGGGCTGGAAACACCATATATTTT	CASSQTGAGNTIYF
NA	TRBV2	TRBJ1-5	NA	TGTGCCAGCAGTGTTAGGGGCCTGAGCAATCAGCCCCAGCATTTT	CASSVRGLSNQPQHF
NA	TRBV2	TRBJ2-5	NA	TGTGCCAGCAGTGAGAAGACCCAGTACTTC	CASSEKTQYF
NA	TRBV11-2	TRBJ2-2	NA	TGTGCCAGCAGCTTAGGGGACGGCTTGTTCACCGGGGAGCTGTTTTTT	CASSLGDGLFTGELFF
NA	TRBV5-6	TRBJ1-3	TRBD1	TGTGCCAGCAGCAAGGACAGGGGAGACACCATATATTTT	CASSKDRGDTIYF
NA	TRBV7-9	TRBJ1-4	NA	TGTGCCAGCAGCTTAGAGGAGCCGGGGGGTGAAAAACTGTTTTTT	CASSLEEPGGEKLFF
NA	TRBV15	TRBJ2-4	NA	TGTGCCACCAGCAGGTCGGTTCCAGGGAACCCCCGGAACATTCAGTACTTC	CATSRSVPGNPRNIQYF
NA	TRBV5-1	TRBJ1-3	NA	TGCGCCAGCAGCTTGGCTAACTCTGGAAACACCATATATTTT	CASSLANSGNTIYF
NA	TRBV11-3	TRBJ2-1	NA	TGTGCCAGCAGCTTAACGGATGCCTCCTACAATGAGCAGTTCTTC	CASSLTDASYNEQFF
NA	TRBV27	TRBJ1-1	TRBD1	TGTGCCAGCAGTTTATCGAGGGACAGGGTGAAGGGCACTGAAGCTTTCTTT	CASSLSRDRVKGTEAFF
NA	TRBV5-1	TRBJ2-2	TRBD2	TGCGCCAGCAGCCTCACTAGCGTAGAGGTGACCGGGGAGCTGTTTTTT	CASSLTSVEVTGELFF
NA	TRBV28	TRBJ1-1	NA	TGTGCCAGCAGTCGCACAGGCGGACTTAACACTGAAGCTTTCTTT	CASSRTGGLNTEAFF
NA	TRBV5-1	TRBJ2-7	NA	TGCGCCAGCGGGGGAGACTCCTACGAGCAGTACTTC	CASGGDSYEQYF
NA	TRBV6-6	TRBJ2-7	NA	TGTGCCAGCAGCAATTTCCAACTAAGCTCCTACGAGCAGTACTTC	CASSNFQLSSYEQYF
NA	TRBV28	TRBJ2-5	NA	TGTGCCAGCAGTATGGGGGAGAGAACCCAAGAGACCCAGTACTTC	CASSMGERTQETQYF
NA	TRBV7-8	TRBJ2-6	NA	TGTGCCAGCACAACTATCAGGAACTCTGGGGCCAACGTCCTGACTTTC	CASTTIRNSGANVLTF
NA	TRBV12-5	TRBJ1-1	NA	TGTGCTAGTGGTTCTGGCGGAGGGGGGAACACTGAAGCTTTCTTT	CASGSGGGGNTEAFF
NA	TRBV7-2	TRBJ2-1	NA	TGTGCCAGCAGCTTAGGTGATGAGCAGTTCTTC	CASSLGDEQFF